This TCR beta chain originates from a study of regulatory T cells in long-lasting Graves disease. General study points: Accuracy was perhaps lowered by the small sample size.

Losses at the gene ends were 6 bases for V and 2 bases for J; bases not matched to a gene: 3. The CDR3 loop spans 14 amino acids. Germline lookup yields CDR1 LNHDA and CDR2 SQIVND (reference sequence). According to the study, TCR beta libraries were built with iRepertoire HTBI primers and CDR3-region Arm-PCR. As processed by the authors: Samples jointly harbored about 65 TRBV and over 13 TRBJ segments. One entry per CDR3 protein results from TCRdb running MiXCR on the multiplex PCR reads. The authors' filters were not applied to this entry. The repertoire holds hundreds of thousands of distinct CDR3 sequences, with around a fifth as singletons. Time point noted: persistent/refractory GD, antithyroid drugs over 5 years with positive TRAb. The TCR library was prepared using RNA isolated from PBMCs. This clonotype was counted at least ten times. Its antigen is not identified.

The chain joins TRBV19 to TRBJ2-7, with TRBD2 matching over 11 bases. The receptor was isolated from a female donor with Graves disease. The material was peripheral blood mononuclear cells (PBMCs), obtained when the disease was refractory, from a patient treated with antithyroid drugs. CDR3 sequence: CASRLSGRAYEQYF. For the CDR3, the DNA is TGTGCCAGTAGGCTTAGCGGGAGGGCCTACGAGCAGTACTTC.